Below, one TCR beta chain is given with its context. These data belong to a study of blood T cell repertoires in COVID-19. Study background: Sources were T cells, B-cell-depleted T cells, or PBMCs; the material itself was cDNA or gDNA.

Profiled with immunoSEQ multiplex PCR; TCRdb holds only in-frame clones, not every one. This sample has roughly 250,000 clones; around 80% occur once, and the top ten carry 4%. This TCR was recovered from a middle-aged woman with active or convalescent COVID-19. The sample consisted of peripheral blood.

In DNA form, the CDR3 reads TGTGCCAGCAGCCAAGACAGGGCGCCGCAGTATTTT. Protein: CASSQDRAPQYF. This chain joins TRBV14 and TRBJ2-3; D might be TRBD1 (5 bases). The CDR3 runs 12 residues. Germline values: CDR1 SGHDN, CDR2 FVKESK. V was clipped by 0 bases and J by 10 bases, with 8 bases between them.